This paragraph reports one T cell receptor beta chain. The sample belongs to a study of blood T cell repertoires in COVID-19. Turning to the study itself: T cells, B-cell-depleted T cells, or PBMCs supplied cDNA or gDNA.

Original methodology: Cell counts per sample came from amplifying reference gene primers. Sequenced by immunoSEQ multiplex PCR; TCRdb stores in-frame clones only, minus some. V, J and clone size derive from that table, while D and trimming were established from the DNA sequence. The top ten clones hold about 7% of a sample with about 33,000 clones, 85% to 90% of them seen once. Sample: peripheral blood. This TCR was recovered from a human donor in a cohort sampled during active COVID-19.

CDR3 amino acids: CASSEGLAEETQYF. The DNA of the CDR3 is TGTGCCAGCAGCGAGGGACTAGCGGAAGAGACCCAGTACTTC. The chain combines TRBV9 with TRBJ2-5; 11 bases are a match to TRBD2. V trimming: 3 bases; J trimming: 3 bases; junction bases outside the gene matches: 1. Germline loops: CDR1 SGDLS, CDR2 YYNGEE. The CDR3 has 14 residues.